This T cell receptor (beta chain) was captured in a study of blood T cell repertoires in COVID-19. As for the study in general: Both acute and convalescent COVID-19 samples were obtained from the United States, Italy and Spain. Sample material is recorded as cDNA or gDNA derived from T cells, B-cell-depleted T cells, or PBMCs.

Per the authors' pipeline: Amplification with reference gene primers provided the estimates of nucleated cell counts. Data came from immunoSEQ multiplex PCR; TCRdb stores just in-frame clones and leaves some out. V and J calls and clone size are given by that table; D and trimming were obtained from the DNA. The sample yields 150,000 or so clones, around 82% seen once. The trim removed 6 bases at V and 5 bases at J, leaving 8 bases unmatched. The germline V gene encodes CDR1 SEHNR and CDR2 FQNEAQ (reference sequence). This CDR3 spans 14 amino acids. This TCR came from a human donor with acute or convalescent COVID-19. The donor label of this sample is uncertain. Sample: peripheral blood. The rearrangement links TRBV7-9 to TRBJ2-5; 8 nucleotides line up with TRBD2. The CDR3 loop is CASRYSGESETQYF. The CDR3 region has the DNA TGTGCCAGCAGGTATAGCGGGGAGTCGGAGACCCAGTACTTC.